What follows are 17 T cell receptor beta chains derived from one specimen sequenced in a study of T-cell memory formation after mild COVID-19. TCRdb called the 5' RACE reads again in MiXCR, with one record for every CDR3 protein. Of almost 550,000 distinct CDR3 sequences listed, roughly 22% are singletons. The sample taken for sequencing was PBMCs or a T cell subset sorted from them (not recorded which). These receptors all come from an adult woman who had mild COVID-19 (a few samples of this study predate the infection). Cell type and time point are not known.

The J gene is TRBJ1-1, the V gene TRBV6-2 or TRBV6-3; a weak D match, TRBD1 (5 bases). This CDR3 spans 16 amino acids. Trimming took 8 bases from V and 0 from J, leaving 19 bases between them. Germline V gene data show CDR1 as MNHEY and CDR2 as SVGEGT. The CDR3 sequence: CASFGESDMMNTEAFF. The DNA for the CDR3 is TGTGCCAGCTTCGGAGAGTCGGACATGATGAACACTGAAGCTTTCTTT.

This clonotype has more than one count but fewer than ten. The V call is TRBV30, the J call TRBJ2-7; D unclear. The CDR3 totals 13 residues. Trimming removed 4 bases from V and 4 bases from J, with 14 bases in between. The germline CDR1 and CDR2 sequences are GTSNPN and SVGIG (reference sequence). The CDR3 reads CAWMNGRSYEQYF. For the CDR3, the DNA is TGTGCCTGGATGAACGGGCGTTCGTACGAGCAGTACTTC.

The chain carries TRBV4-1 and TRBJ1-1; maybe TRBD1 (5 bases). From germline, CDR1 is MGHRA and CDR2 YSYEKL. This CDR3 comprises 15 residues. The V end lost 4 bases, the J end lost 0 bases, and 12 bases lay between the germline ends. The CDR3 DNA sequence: TGCGCCAGCAGCCTAGAGACAGCTTTGAACACTGAAGCTTTCTTT. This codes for CASSLETALNTEAFF.

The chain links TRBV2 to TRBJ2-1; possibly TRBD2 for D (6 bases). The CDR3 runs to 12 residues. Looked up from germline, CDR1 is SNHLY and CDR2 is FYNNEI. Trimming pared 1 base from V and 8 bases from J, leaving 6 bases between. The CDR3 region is CASSEGGDEQFF. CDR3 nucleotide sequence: TGTGCCAGCAGTGAAGGGGGGGATGAGCAGTTCTTC.

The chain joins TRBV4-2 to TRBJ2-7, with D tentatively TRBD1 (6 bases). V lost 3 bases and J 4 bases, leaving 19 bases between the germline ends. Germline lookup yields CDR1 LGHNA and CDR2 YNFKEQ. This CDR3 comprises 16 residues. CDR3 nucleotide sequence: TGTGCCAGCAGCCAGGGTCCACAGGGCTTATTTTACGAGCAGTACTTC. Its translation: CASSQGPQGLFYEQYF.

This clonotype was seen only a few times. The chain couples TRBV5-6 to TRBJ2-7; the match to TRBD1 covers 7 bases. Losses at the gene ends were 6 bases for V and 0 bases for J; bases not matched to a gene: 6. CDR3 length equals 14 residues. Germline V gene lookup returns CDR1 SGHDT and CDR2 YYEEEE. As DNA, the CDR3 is TGTGCCAGCAACACCGGGACAGTCTCCTACGAGCAGTACTTC. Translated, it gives CASNTGTVSYEQYF.

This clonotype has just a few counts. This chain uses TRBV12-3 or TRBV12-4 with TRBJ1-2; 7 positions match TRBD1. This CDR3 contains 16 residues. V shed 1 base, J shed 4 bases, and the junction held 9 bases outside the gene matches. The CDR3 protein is CASSLGGLGTAYGYTF. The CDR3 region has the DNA TGTGCCAGCAGTTTAGGAGGGTTGGGGACAGCCTATGGCTACACCTTC.

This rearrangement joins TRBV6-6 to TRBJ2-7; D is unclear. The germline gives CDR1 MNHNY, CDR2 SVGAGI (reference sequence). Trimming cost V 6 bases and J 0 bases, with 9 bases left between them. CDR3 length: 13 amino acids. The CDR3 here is CASREAPSYEQYF. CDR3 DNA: TGTGCCAGCAGAGAGGCTCCCTCCTACGAGCAGTACTTC.

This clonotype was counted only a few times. In DNA form, the CDR3 reads TGCGCCAGCAGCCAGTCAAGTGGATCCAGTTCCTACGAGCAGTACTTC. Its translation: CASSQSSGSSSYEQYF. The chain combines TRBV4-1 with TRBJ2-7; D unclear. Germline assignment: CDR1 MGHRA and CDR2 YSYEKL. Trimming took 3 bases from V and 1 from J, leaving 16 bases between them. The CDR3 is made up of 16 amino acids.

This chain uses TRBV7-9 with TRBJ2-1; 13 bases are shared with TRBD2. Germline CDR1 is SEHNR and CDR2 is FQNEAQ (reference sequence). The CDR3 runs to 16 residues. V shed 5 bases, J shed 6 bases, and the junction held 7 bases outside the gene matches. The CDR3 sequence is CASSAPGLAGINEQFF. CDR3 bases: TGTGCCAGCAGCGCCCCGGGACTAGCGGGAATCAATGAGCAGTTCTTC.

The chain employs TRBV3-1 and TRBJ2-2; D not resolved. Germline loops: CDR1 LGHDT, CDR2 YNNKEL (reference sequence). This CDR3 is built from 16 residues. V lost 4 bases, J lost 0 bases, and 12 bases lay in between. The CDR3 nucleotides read TGTGCCAGCAGCCCTCTCAGGTCGGCGAACACCGGGGAGCTGTTTTTT. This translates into CASSPLRSANTGELFF.

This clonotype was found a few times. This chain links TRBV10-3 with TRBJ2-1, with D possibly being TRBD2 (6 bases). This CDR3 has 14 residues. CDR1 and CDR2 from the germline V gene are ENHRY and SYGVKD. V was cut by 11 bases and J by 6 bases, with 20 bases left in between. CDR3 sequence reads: CAFRDSVEVNEQFF. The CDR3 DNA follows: TGTGCCTTTCGGGACTCGGTGGAGGTCAATGAGCAGTTCTTC.

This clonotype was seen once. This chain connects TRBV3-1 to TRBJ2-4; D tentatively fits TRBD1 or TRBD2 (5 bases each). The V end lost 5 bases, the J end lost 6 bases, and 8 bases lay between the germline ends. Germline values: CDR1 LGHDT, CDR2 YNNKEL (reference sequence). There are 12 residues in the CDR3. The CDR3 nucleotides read TGTGCCAGCAGCTGGGACGGAAACATTCAGTACTTC. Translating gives CASSWDGNIQYF.

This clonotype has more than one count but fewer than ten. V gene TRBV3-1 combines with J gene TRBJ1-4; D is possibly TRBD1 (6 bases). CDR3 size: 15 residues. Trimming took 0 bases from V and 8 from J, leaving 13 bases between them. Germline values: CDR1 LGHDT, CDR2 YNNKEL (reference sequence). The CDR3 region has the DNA TGTGCCAGCAGCCAAGAGGTCCAGGGGAAGGAAAAACTGTTTTTT. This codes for CASSQEVQGKEKLFF.

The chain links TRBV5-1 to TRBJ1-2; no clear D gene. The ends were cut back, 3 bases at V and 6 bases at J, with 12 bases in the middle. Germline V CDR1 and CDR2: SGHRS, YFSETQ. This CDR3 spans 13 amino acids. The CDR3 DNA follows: TGCGCCAGCAGCTCCCCCGCGGTCCATGGCTACACCTTC. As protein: CASSSPAVHGYTF.

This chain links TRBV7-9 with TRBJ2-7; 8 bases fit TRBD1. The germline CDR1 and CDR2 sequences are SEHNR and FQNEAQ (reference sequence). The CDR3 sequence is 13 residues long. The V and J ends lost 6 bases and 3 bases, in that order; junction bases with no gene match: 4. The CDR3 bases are TGTGCCAGCAGTTACAGGGGGGACTACGAGCAGTACTTC. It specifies CASSYRGDYEQYF.

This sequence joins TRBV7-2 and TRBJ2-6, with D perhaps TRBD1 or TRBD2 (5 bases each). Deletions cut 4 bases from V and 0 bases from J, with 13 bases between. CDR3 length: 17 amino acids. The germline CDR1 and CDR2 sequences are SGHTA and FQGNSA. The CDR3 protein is CASSSRRDLSGANVLTF. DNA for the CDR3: TGTGCCAGCAGCTCCCGCCGGGACCTCTCTGGGGCCAACGTCCTGACTTTC. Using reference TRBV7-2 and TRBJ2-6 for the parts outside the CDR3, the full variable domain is GAGVSQSPSNKVTEKGKDVELRCDPISGHTALYWYRQSLGQGLEFLIYFQGNSAPDKSGLPSDRFSAERTGGSVSTLTIQRTQQEDSAVYLCASSSRRDLSGANVLTFGAGSRLTVL.